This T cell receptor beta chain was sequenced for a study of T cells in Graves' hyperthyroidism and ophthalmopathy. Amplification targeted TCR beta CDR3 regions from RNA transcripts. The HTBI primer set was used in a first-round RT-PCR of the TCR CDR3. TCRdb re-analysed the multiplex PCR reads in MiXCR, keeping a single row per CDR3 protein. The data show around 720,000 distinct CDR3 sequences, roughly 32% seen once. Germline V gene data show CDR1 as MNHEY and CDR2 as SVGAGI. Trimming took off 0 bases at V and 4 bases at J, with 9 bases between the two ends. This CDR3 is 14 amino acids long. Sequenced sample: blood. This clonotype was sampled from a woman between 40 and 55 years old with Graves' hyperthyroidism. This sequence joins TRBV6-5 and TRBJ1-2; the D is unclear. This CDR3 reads CASSYSRTTYGYTF. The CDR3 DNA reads TGTGCCAGCAGTTACTCGAGAACAACCTATGGCTACACCTTC.